This TCR beta chain was captured in a study of blood T cell repertoires in COVID-19 (dated by TCRdb to the early 2020s). General notes on the study: Samples covering the acute and convalescent phases of COVID-19 were provided by collaborators in the United States, Italy and Spain. The prospective study material was composed of cDNA or gDNA derived from T cells, B-cell-depleted T cells, or PBMCs. The dataset comprised deeply sampled blood TCRbeta repertoires from subjects exposed to, actively infected with, or recovered from COVID-19. A freely available public database, intended as a resource for researchers studying the immune response to SARS-CoV-2, is where the repertoires were released. The samples were drawn from the first 160 participants of the ongoing ImmuneRACE study and from 1,200 or so subjects provided by 6 global collaborators. Nearly every sample came with metadata listing a de-identified subject ID, COVID-19 status, age in years and sex. Where HLA class I and class II types were available, the types were taken from metadata supplied by the sample provider, not from assay-based typing.

In its sample, this clone was seen a few times. This receptor's antigen is unknown. Nothing much larger sits one base from this clone, and base qualities are not available. Its CDR3 holds 13 amino acids, cysteine through phenylalanine. CDR3 DNA is the only sequence kept; it has 39 bases, read in frame from the first base. Trimming at the junction amounts to 6 bases on V and 3 bases on J, and the germline ends lie 11 bases apart. Results and caveats for the whole study, not just this receptor: The amount of clinical and demographic metadata varied by source and participant and was provided uncurated.

The immunoSEQ Assay, a bias-controlled multiplex PCR, was used to amplify TCRbeta CDR3 regions from genomic DNA. Per the source publication's procedure: Nucleated cell counts per sample were estimated from amplification of reference gene primers within the assay. To quantify the absolute abundance of each unique TCRbeta CDR3 rearrangement, sequence reads were collapsed and filtered. Productive Simpson clonality was computed per sample as the square root of Simpson's diversity index over productive rearrangements. This immuneACCESS table, as held by TCRdb, lists in-frame sequences with V and J called but not all clones. Of the missing ones, under half trace to an unresolved V gene in checked studies; the others have no known cause. D and trimming come from the DNA, and the V and J calls and clone size come from that table. The sample table contains fewer than 500,000 clones; only one count was recorded for roughly 87% of them. The ten largest clones capture roughly 1.9% of the sample.

Participants in the prospective study were aged about 18 to 95 years, lived in more than 20 United States geographic areas, and enrolled through a virtual design. In the prospective study, participants were assigned to cohorts based on the clinical history participants reported in a screening survey and a study questionnaire. In the prospective study, whole blood, serum and a nasopharyngeal or oropharyngeal swab were collected from each participant by mobile phlebotomists. Over a roughly two-month period, participants in the prospective study had the option of providing additional blood draws and questionnaires. Before DNA extraction, blood samples from the prospective study were shipped at room temperature or frozen.

This receptor was obtained from a woman under 30 with acute COVID-19. In this chain, TRBV12-3 or TRBV12-4 is recombined with TRBJ1-1; TRBD1 could be the D gene, as 5 bases match. The sample consisted of PBMCs or T cells enriched from blood (not recorded which). CDR3 reads: CASRYPGYTEAFF. In nucleotides, the sequence is TGTGCCAGCAGATACCCAGGGTACACTGAAGCTTTCTTT.